Listed below are T cell receptor beta chains from one sample, sequenced in a study of blood T cell repertoires in COVID-19. Sequenced by immunoSEQ multiplex PCR; TCRdb stores in-frame clones only, minus some. The repertoire consists of about 83,000 clones, with about 86% occurring once and the leading ten covering approximately 21%. Sample: peripheral blood. These receptors came from a woman of 80 years or more in a cohort sampled during active or convalescent COVID-19. Both conserved end residues are part of each CDR3. D genes are given only for firm matches. Part of the rows lack a size; the others show once, few, many or a class for expanded clones.

v_call	clone_size	j_call	d_call	cdr3_nt	cdr3_aa
TRBV9	.	TRBJ2-3	TRBD1	TGTGCCAGCAGCGAGGGACAGCGAACAGATACGCAGTATTTT	CASSEGQRTDTQYF
TRBV29-1	.	TRBJ1-2	.	TGCAGCGCTTGGACAGCTAACTATGGCTACACCTTC	CSAWTANYGYTF
TRBV2	.	TRBJ2-2	TRBD2	TGTGCCAGCAGTGTAATAGCGGGAGCCGGGGAGCTGTTTTTT	CASSVIAGAGELFF
TRBV28	.	TRBJ2-7	TRBD2	TGTGCCAGCACCCAGGGGACTAGCGTGTCCTACGAGCAGTACTTC	CASTQGTSVSYEQYF
TRBV2	.	TRBJ1-1	.	TGTGCCTCCGGACTGCCGAACACTGAAGCTTTCTTT	CASGLPNTEAFF
TRBV30	.	TRBJ1-2	.	TGTGCCTGGAGTGTTATACAGAAAAACTATGGCTACACCTTC	CAWSVIQKNYGYTF
TRBV28	.	TRBJ2-1	TRBD2	TGTGCCAGCAGTCTAACTAGCGGGGTCTACAATGAGCAGTTCTTC	CASSLTSGVYNEQFF
TRBV11-2	few	TRBJ2-1	TRBD2	TGTGCCAGCAGCACGACTAGCGGGAGCGTCAATGAGCAGTTCTTC	CASSTTSGSVNEQFF
TRBV30	once	TRBJ1-2	.	TGTGCCTGGAGCATTAACTATGGCTACACCTTC	CAWSINYGYTF
TRBV4-1	.	TRBJ1-5	TRBD1	TGCGCCAGCAGCCAAGGACAGGGTAATCAGCCCCAGCATTTT	CASSQGQGNQPQHF
TRBV18	.	TRBJ1-5	TRBD1	TGTGCCAGCTCACCACCGGGACAGAGAAATCAGCCCCAGCATTTT	CASSPPGQRNQPQHF
TRBV9	.	TRBJ2-7	.	TGTGCCAGCAGCCCTGAGACAGATTACGAGCAGTACTTC	CASSPETDYEQYF
TRBV27	.	TRBJ1-1	TRBD1	TGTGCCAGCCGAATAAACAGGGGTGAGAACACTGAAGCTTTCTTT	CASRINRGENTEAFF
TRBV2	.	TRBJ1-1	.	TGTGCCAGCAGCGCAGGGGACACTGAAGCTTTCTTT	CASSAGDTEAFF
TRBV7-9	.	TRBJ2-5	.	TGTGCCAGCAGCTTACTACAAGAGACCCAGTACTTC	CASSLLQETQYF
TRBV2	.	TRBJ2-3	.	TGTGCCAGCAGGTTCGGGACACGGAAAGATACGCAGTATTTT	CASRFGTRKDTQYF
TRBV6-6	.	TRBJ2-3	TRBD2	TGTGCCAGCGGAACGACTAGCGGCACAGATACGCAGTATTTT	CASGTTSGTDTQYF
TRBV29-1	.	TRBJ1-1	.	TGCAGCGTTGAGTTGTCCAGGGCGGAAGCTTTCTTT	CSVELSRAEAFF
TRBV11-2	.	TRBJ1-2	TRBD1	TGTGCCAGCAGCTCCCGGGACAGGGGGCGATGGGGCTACACCTTC	CASSSRDRGRWGYTF
TRBV5-1	.	TRBJ1-4	.	TGCGCCAGCAGCTTGGTCCCTACAGGTGAAAAACTGTTTTTT	CASSLVPTGEKLFF
TRBV30	once	TRBJ1-5	TRBD1	TGTGCCTGGAGTGTCGACAGGGGTGGGCAGCCCCAGCATTTT	CAWSVDRGGQPQHF
TRBV6-1	few	TRBJ2-1	TRBD2	TGTGCCAGCAGTGATGCCTATCCAGCGGGAGTTCTCTTTAATGAGCAGTTCTTC	CASSDAYPAGVLFNEQFF
TRBV2	.	TRBJ1-5	.	TGTGCCAGCAGTGATCGGGTGAACCTTCAGCCCCAGCATTTT	CASSDRVNLQPQHF
TRBV6-5	.	TRBJ1-6	.	TGTGCCAGCAGTCTGGGGGGGAGGGACTTCCTCCACTTT	CASSLGGRDFLHF
TRBV19	once	TRBJ2-4	TRBD1	TGTGCCAGTACCGAGGGGACAGTCAAAAACATTCAGTACTTC	CASTEGTVKNIQYF
TRBV3-1/TRBV3-2	once	TRBJ2-5	TRBD2	TGTGCCAGCAGCCAAGGACTAGCGGGACTCCAAGAGACCCAGTACTTC	CASSQGLAGLQETQYF
TRBV5-1	.	TRBJ2-1	TRBD1	TGCGCCAGCAGCAGAACGACCGGGACAGGGGTCGTCGATGAGCAGTTCTTC	CASSRTTGTGVVDEQFF
TRBV30	.	TRBJ2-3	TRBD2	TGTGCCTGGAGTGTAACGGGGGGGAGAACAGATACGCAGTATTTT	CAWSVTGGRTDTQYF
TRBV5-1	.	TRBJ1-1	.	TGCGCCAGCAAGATACAGGGAAGTGGGACTGAAGCTTTCTTT	CASKIQGSGTEAFF